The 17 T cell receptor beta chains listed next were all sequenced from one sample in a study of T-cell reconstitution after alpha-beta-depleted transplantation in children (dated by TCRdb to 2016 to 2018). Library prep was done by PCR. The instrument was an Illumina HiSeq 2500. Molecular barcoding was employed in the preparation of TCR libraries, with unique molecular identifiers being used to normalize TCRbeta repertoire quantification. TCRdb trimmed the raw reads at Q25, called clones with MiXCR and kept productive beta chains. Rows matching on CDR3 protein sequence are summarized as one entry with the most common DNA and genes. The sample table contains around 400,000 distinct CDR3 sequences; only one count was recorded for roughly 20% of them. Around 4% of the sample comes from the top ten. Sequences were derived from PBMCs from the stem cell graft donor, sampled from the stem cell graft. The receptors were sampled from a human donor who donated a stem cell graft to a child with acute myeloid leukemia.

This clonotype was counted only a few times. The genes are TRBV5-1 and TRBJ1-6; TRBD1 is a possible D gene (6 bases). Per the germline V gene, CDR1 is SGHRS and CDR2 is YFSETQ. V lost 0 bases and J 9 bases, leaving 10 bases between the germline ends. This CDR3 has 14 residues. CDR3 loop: CASSLDREGSPLHF. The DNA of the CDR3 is TGCGCCAGCAGCTTGGACAGGGAAGGTTCACCCCTCCACTTT.

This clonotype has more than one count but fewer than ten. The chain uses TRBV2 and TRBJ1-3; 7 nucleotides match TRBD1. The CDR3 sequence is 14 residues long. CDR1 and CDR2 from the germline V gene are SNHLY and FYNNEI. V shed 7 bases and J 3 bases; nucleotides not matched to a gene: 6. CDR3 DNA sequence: TGTGCCAGCATGATAGGGGGCATTGGAAACACCATATATTTT. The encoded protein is CASMIGGIGNTIYF.

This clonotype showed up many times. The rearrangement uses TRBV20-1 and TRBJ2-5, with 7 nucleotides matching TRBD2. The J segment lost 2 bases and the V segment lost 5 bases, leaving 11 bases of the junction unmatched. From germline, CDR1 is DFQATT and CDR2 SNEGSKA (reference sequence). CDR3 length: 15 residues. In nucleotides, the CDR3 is TGCAGTGCTTCCTCCTTTGGGAGGGCGCAAGAGACCCAGTACTTC. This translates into CSASSFGRAQETQYF.

The CDR3 nucleotides read TGTGCCACCAGCAGAGATTACGGTGGGGTGGGGGAAAAACTGTTTTTT. This sequence encodes CATSRDYGGVGEKLFF. J is TRBJ1-4 and V is TRBV15; no clear D. The CDR3 runs 16 residues. Trimming shortened V by 0 bases and J by 8 bases, and 16 bases separated the two germline ends. In germline, CDR1 is LNHNV, CDR2 YYDKDF (reference sequence).

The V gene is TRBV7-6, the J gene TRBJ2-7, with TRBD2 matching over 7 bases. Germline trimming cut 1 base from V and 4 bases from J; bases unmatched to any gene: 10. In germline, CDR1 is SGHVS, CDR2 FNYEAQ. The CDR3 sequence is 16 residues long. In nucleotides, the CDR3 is TGTGCCAGCAGCTTAGAAGGGGCTAGCGGAGCTTACGAGCAGTACTTC. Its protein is CASSLEGASGAYEQYF. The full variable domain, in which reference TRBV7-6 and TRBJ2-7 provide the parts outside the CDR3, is GAGVSQSPRYKVTKRGQDVALRCDPISGHVSLYWYRQALGQGPEFLTYFNYEAQQDKSGLPNDRFSAERPEGSISTLTIQRTEQRDSAMYRCASSLEGASGAYEQYFGPGTRLTVT.

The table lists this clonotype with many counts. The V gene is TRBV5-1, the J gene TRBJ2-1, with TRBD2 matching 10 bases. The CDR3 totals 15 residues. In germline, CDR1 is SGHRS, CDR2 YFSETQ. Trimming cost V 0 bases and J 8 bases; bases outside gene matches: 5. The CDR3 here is CASSLEASGGDEQFF. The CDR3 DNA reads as TGCGCCAGCAGCTTGGAAGCTAGCGGGGGCGATGAGCAGTTCTTC.

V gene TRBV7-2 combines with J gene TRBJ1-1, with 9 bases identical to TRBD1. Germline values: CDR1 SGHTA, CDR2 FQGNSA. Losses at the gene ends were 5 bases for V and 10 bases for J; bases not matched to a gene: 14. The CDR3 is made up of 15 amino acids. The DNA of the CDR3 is TGTGCCAGCAGCCCTCAGAGGGACAGGGCGGGCGGAGCTTTCTTT. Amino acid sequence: CASSPQRDRAGGAFF.

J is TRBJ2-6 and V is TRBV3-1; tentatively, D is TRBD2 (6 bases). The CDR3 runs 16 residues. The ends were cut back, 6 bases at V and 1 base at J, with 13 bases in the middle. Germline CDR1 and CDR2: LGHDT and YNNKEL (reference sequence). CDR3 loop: CASSNGAGSGANVLTF. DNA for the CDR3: TGTGCCAGCAGTAACGGAGCGGGTTCTGGGGCCAACGTCCTGACTTTC.

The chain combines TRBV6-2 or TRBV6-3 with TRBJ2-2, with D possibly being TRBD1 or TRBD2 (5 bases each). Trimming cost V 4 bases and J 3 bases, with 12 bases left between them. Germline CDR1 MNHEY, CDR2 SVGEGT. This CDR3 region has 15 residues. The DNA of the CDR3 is TGTGCCAGCAGTTTGGGGGTAGCACACACCGGGGAGCTGTTTTTT. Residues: CASSLGVAHTGELFF.

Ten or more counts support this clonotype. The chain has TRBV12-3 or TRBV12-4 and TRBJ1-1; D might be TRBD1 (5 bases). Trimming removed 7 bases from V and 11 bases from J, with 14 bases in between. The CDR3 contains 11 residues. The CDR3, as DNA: TGTGCCAGCAACAGGTTGGAGTCGGCTTTCTTT. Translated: CASNRLESAFF.

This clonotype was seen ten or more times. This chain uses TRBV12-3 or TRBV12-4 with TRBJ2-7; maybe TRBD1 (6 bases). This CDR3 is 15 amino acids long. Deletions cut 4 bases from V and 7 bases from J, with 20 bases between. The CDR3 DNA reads TGTGCCAGCAGTTCCCCCCGACAGGCCCAGTGGGAGCAGTACTTC. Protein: CASSSPRQAQWEQYF.

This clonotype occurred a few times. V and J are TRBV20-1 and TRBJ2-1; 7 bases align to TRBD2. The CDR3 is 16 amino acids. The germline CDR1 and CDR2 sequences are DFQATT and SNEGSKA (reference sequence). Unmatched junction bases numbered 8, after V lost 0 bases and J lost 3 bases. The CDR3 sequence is CSARDRAGARYNEQFF. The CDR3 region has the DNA TGCAGTGCTAGAGATCGGGCGGGAGCGCGCTACAATGAGCAGTTCTTC.

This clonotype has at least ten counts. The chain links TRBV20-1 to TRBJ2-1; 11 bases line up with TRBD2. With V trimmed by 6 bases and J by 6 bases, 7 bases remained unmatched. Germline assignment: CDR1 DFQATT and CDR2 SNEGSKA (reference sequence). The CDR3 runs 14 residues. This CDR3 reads CSALTGTSGNEQFF. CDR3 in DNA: TGCAGTGCCCTAACCGGGACTAGCGGCAATGAGCAGTTCTTC.

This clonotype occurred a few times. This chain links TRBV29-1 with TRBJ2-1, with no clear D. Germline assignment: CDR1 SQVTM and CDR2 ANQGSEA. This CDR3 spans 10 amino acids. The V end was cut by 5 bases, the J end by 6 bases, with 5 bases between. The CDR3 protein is CSVQSNEQFF. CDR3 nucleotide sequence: TGCAGCGTTCAGAGCAATGAGCAGTTCTTC.

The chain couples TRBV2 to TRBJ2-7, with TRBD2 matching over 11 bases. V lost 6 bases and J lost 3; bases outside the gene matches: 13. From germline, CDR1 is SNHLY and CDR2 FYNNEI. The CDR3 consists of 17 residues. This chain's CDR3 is CASSETSGTPSYYEQYF. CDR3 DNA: TGTGCCAGCAGCGAGACTAGCGGGACCCCCTCCTACTACGAGCAGTACTTC.

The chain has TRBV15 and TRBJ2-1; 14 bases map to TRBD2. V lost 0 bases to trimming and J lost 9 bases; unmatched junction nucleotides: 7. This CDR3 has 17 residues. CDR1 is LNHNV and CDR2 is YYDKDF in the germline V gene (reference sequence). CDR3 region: CATSRDRLAGGPGEQFF. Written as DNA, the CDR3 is TGTGCCACCAGCAGAGATAGACTAGCGGGAGGGCCCGGTGAGCAGTTCTTC.

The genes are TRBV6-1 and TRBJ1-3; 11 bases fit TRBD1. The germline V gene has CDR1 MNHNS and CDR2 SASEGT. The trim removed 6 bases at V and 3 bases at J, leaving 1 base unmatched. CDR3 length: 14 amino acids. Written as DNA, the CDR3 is TGTGCCAGCAGCGGGACAGGGGGTGGAAACACCATATATTTT. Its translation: CASSGTGGGNTIYF.